This T cell receptor beta chain originates from a study of identical twins. Unique molecular identifiers were in the cDNA, with template-switch universal primer binding. MiXCR, applied by TCRdb to the 5' RACE reads, yields one record per CDR3 protein. Here the sample spans 550,000 to 800,000 distinct CDR3 sequences, 7.1% being singletons. Study-wide findings and caveats: Part of the zero-insertion signal could reflect confounding by invariant MAIT and iNKT cells.

The CDR3 totals 16 residues. Unmatched junction bases numbered 4, after V lost 2 bases and J lost 2 bases. Germline loops: CDR1 SGHRS, CDR2 YFSETQ. About this clonotype: Its matching antigen is unknown.

These same data were also listed under a study on yellow fever vaccine responses in identical twins.

The source of this sequence is a woman aged 18-35 years in good health. Specimen: PBMCs. The chain is built from TRBV5-1 and TRBJ2-2; 9 bases map to TRBD2. The CDR3 sequence: CASSFSSGINTGELFF. Here the CDR3 DNA reads TGCGCCAGCAGCTTCTCTAGCGGGATTAACACCGGGGAGCTGTTTTTT.